This T cell receptor (beta chain) appears in the sequencing data of a study of a mutant IDH1 vaccine in newly diagnosed glioma. Study-wide context: Patients received eight vaccinations in weeks 1, 3, 5, 7, 11, 15, 19, 23. Former treatment meant radiotherapy, temozolomide, or both; the majority had gotten both.

Regarding time point: week 23, last vaccination. Vaccination comprised doses that each held 300 ug of mutant IDH1 20-mer peptide, plus topical imiquimod. Using immunoSEQ multiplex PCR, the repertoire was profiled, and TCRdb retains in-frame clones only, with some absent. The sample contains about 30,000 clones, about 85% of which appear only once. As concerns this clone: Its antigen is as yet unknown.

Germline CDR1 SGHAT, CDR2 FQNNGV. There are 14 residues in the CDR3. The V gene lost 1 base and the J gene lost 3 bases, with 10 bases spanning the gap. The sequence came from a woman under 30 with glioma. Sequenced material: PBMCs, taken from a glioma patient whose treatment included an IDH1 peptide vaccine. This chain links TRBV11-2 with TRBJ2-7, with unresolved D. The CDR3 nucleotides are TGTGCCAGCAGCTTAGTACACGAAAACTACGAGCAGTACTTC. As protein: CASSLVHENYEQYF.